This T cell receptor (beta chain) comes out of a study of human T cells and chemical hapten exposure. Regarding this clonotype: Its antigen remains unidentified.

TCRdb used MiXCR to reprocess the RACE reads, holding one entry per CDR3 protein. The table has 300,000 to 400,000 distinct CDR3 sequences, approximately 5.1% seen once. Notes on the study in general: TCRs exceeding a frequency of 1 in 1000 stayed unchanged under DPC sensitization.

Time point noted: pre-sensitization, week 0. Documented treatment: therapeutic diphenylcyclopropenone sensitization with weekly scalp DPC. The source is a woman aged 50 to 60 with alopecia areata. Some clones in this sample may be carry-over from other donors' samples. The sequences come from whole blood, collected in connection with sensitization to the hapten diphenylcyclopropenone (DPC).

The CDR3 loop reads CSANPRTSGRQTQYF. CDR3 DNA sequence: TGCAGTGCTAACCCCAGGACTAGCGGGAGACAGACCCAGTACTTC. The chain combines TRBV20-1 with TRBJ2-5, with 13 bases identical to TRBD2. The germline V gene encodes CDR1 DFQATT and CDR2 SNEGSKA (reference sequence). This CDR3 comprises 15 residues. Germline trimming cut 4 bases from V and 6 bases from J; bases unmatched to any gene: 8.